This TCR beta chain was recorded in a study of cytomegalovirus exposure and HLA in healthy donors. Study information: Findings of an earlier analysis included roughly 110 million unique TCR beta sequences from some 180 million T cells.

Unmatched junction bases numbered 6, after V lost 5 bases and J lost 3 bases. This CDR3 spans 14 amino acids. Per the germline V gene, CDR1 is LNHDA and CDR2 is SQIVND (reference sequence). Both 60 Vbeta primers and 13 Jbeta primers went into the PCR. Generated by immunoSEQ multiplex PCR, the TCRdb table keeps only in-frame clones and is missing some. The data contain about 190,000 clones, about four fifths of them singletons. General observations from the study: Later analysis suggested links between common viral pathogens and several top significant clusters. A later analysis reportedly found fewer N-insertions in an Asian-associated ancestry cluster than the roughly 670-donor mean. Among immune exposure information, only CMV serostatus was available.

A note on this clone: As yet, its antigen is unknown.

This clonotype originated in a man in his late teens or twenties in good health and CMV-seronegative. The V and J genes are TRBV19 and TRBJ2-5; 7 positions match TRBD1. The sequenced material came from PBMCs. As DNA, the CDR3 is TGTGCCAGTAGTCAAACGGGACAGAAAGAGACCCAGTACTTC. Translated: CASSQTGQKETQYF.